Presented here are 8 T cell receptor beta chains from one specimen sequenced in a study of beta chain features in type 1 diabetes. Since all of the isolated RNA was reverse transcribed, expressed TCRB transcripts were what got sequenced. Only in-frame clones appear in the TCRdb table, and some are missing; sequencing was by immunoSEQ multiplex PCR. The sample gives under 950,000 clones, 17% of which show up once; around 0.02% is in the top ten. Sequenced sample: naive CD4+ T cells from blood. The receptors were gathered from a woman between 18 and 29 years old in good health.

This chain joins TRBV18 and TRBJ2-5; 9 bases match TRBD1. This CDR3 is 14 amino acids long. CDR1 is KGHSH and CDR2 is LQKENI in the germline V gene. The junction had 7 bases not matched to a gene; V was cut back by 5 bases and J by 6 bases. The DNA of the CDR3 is TGTGCCAGCTCAGCAGGACAGGGGCTGAAGACCCAGTACTTC. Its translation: CASSAGQGLKTQYF.

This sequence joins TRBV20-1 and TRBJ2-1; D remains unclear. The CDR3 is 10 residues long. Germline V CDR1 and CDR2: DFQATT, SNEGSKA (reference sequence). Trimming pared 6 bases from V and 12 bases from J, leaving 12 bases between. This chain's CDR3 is CSATYGGQFF. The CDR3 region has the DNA TGCAGTGCCACCTACGGCGGGCAGTTCTTC.

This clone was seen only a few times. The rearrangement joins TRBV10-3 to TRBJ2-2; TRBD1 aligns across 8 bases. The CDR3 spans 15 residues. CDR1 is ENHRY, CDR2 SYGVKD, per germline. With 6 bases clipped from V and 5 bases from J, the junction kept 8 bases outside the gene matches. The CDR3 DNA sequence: TGTGCCATCAGGGAGACAGGGGATGAAACCGGGGAGCTGTTTTTT. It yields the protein CAIRETGDETGELFF.

The CDR3 DNA is TGTGCCAGCAGCTTAGAGGCGACCGGGTTCTACAATGAGCAGTTCTTC. It codes for CASSLEATGFYNEQFF. The rearrangement uses TRBV7-2 and TRBJ2-1, with no clear D. Germline V gene sequence: CDR1 SGHTA, CDR2 FQGNSA. V lost 1 base and J 3 bases, leaving 13 bases between the germline ends. The CDR3 is made up of 16 amino acids.

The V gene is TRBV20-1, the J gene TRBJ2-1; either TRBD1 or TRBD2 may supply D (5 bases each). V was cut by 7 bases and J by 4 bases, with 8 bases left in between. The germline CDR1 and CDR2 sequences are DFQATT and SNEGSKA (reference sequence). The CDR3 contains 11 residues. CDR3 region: CSVWGYNEQFF. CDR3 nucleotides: TGCAGTGTGTGGGGGTACAATGAGCAGTTCTTC.

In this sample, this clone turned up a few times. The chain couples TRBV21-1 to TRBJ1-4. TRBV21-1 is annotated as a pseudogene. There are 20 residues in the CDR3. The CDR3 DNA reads TGTGCCAGCAGCAAATACCAACAAAAACCCCCGGGGCGACCTAATGAAAAACTGTTTTTT. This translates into CASSKYQQKPPGRPNEKLFF.

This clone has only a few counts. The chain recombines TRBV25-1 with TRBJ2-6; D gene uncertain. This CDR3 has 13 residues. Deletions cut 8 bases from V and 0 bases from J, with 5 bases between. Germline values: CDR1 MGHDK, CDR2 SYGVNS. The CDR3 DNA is TGTGCCAGCCCCCACTCTGGGGCCAACGTCCTGACTTTC. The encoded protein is CASPHSGANVLTF.

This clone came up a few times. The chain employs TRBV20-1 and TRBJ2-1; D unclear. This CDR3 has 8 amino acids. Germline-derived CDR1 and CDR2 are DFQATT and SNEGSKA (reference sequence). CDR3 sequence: CSVLGQFF. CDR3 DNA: TGCAGCGTACTTGGGCAGTTCTTC.